This note documents a single T cell receptor beta chain sequence. Investigators isolated RNA and reverse transcribed it into cDNA to act as the sequencing template. This table comes from immunoSEQ multiplex PCR, and its TCRdb copy is limited to in-frame clones, with some not included. Of 150,000 to 200,000 clones detected, about 62% appear once; the ten largest clones hold 5.5%. The treatment denotes: oral pan-JAK inhibitor, 5-10 mg twice daily. Looked up from germline, CDR1 is MGHDK and CDR2 is SYGVNS. V lost 5 bases and J lost 4, with 12 bases in between. The CDR3 spans 13 residues. This sample was taken from a study of CD8+ T cells in alopecia areata. Across the whole study: Treatment with tofacitinib (6 to 18 months) was followed by 6 months off drug.

The chain recombines TRBV25-1 with TRBJ2-7; D is perhaps TRBD2 (6 bases). This receptor was taken from a human donor with alopecia areata. The sequencing used CD4+ T cells sorted from blood, collected at week 24, from a patient treated with tofacitinib. Written as DNA, the CDR3 is TGTGCCAGCAGTAAAGCGGGCTTTTACGAGCAGTACTTC. It yields the protein CASSKAGFYEQYF.